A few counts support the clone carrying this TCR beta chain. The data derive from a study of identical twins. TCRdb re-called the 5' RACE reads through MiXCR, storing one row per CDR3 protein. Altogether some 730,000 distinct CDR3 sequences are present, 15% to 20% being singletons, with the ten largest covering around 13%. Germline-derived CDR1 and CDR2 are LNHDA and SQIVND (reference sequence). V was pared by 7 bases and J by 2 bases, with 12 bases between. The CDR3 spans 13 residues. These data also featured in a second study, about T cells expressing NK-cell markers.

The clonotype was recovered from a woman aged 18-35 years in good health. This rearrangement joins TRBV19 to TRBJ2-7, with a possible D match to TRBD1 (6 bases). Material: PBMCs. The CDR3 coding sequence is TGTGCCAGTATGGGCCGGGACACCTACGAGCAGTACTTC. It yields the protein CASMGRDTYEQYF.